A selection of T cell receptor beta chains follows, all from one sample in a study of T cell repertoires in cytomegalovirus infection. In TCRdb, the reads were re-called with MiXCR into one record per CDR3 protein. The sample has tens of thousands of distinct CDR3 sequences, 20% seen once. For these TCRs, the target antigens are not known. Source material: PBMCs, sequenced either directly or after in vitro stimulation (not recorded which). All receptors come from a human donor in good health (CMV status not recorded). Some clones in this sample may be carry-over from other donors' samples. Both conserved end residues are part of each CDR3. D genes are given only for firm matches. A row's size may be missing; if present it is once, few, many or a size class.

cdr3_nt,cdr3_aa,clone_size,v_call,j_call,d_call
TGTGCCAGCATCGAAGGGGAGACCCAGTACTTC,CASIEGETQYF,NA,TRBV3-1,TRBJ2-5,NA
TGTGCCAGCAGCTTAGAGATGTGGCAGCCCCAGCATTTT,CASSLEMWQPQHF,NA,TRBV5-5,TRBJ1-5,NA
TGTGCCAGCAGTTATCAGGGGGGCAATCAGCCCCAGCATTTT,CASSYQGGNQPQHF,many,TRBV2,TRBJ1-5,TRBD1
TGTGCCAGCTCACCGGGCGGACACGGTACGCAGTATTTT,CASSPGGHGTQYF,NA,TRBV18,TRBJ2-3,NA
TGCAGTGCTAGTTCCAGGGGAGTATCACCCCTCCACTTT,CSASSRGVSPLHF,NA,TRBV20-1,TRBJ1-6,NA
TGTGCCAGCAGCTTAGAGCCAGCCACTGAAGCTTTCTTT,CASSLEPATEAFF,many,TRBV11-2,TRBJ1-1,NA
TGTGCCAGCAGCGTACAGGGGGCGGCTAATGAAAAACTGTTTTTT,CASSVQGAANEKLFF,many,TRBV7-2,TRBJ1-4,TRBD1
TGTGCCAGCAGTGAGGGCAGGGTATACACCGGGGAGCTGTTTTTT,CASSEGRVYTGELFF,NA,TRBV2,TRBJ2-2,NA
TGTGCTAGTGGCCACTTCGGGGGGCCGGGACACACTGAAGCTTTCTTT,CASGHFGGPGHTEAFF,many,TRBV12-5,TRBJ1-1,NA
TGTGCCAGCAGTTTGCCCGGGGACGGCACTGAAGCTTTCTTT,CASSLPGDGTEAFF,many,TRBV28,TRBJ1-1,NA
TGTGCCAGCAGCACAGGGACAGGCGGAAGCTCCTACGAGCAGTACTTC,CASSTGTGGSSYEQYF,NA,TRBV9,TRBJ2-7,TRBD1
TGCGCCAGCAGCCCCTACGAGCAGTACTTC,CASSPYEQYF,few,TRBV23-1,TRBJ2-7,NA
TGCAGTGCTGCTAGACAGGACTCGCAGTTCTTC,CSAARQDSQFF,many,TRBV20-1,TRBJ2-1,NA
TGTGCCAGCAGCCACCCCCAGGGAAGCTCCTACGAGCAGTACTTC,CASSHPQGSSYEQYF,many,TRBV7-9,TRBJ2-7,NA
TGTGCCAGCAGCTTGGGACTCTCGGGAGGTAATGAGCAGTTCTTC,CASSLGLSGGNEQFF,large,TRBV7-2,TRBJ2-1,TRBD2
TGTGCCAGCAGCCCACGGCCGGTCTCACCCCTCCACTTT,CASSPRPVSPLHF,NA,TRBV5-5,TRBJ1-6,NA
TGTGCCATCAGTGATGCAGGGGGCTTCACAGATACGCAGTATTTT,CAISDAGGFTDTQYF,many,TRBV10-3,TRBJ2-3,TRBD1
TGTGCCAGCAGCTTAGGACAGGGTAGCAATCAGCCCCAGCATTTT,CASSLGQGSNQPQHF,NA,TRBV7-2,TRBJ1-5,TRBD1
TGTGCCAGCAGCCGGGGACTAGCGGGAAGTGGGTACGGGGGGTCTATGTACAATGAGCAGTTCTTC,CASSRGLAGSGYGGSMYNEQFF,many,TRBV7-2,TRBJ2-1,TRBD2
TGTGCCAGCTCTCCCCAAGGGACAGGGGGCAAGTATGGCTACACCTTC,CASSPQGTGGKYGYTF,few,TRBV18,TRBJ1-2,TRBD1
TGTGCCACCAGCAGAGAGGCAGGGAGCTTCGAAGCTTTCTTT,CATSREAGSFEAFF,NA,TRBV15,TRBJ1-1,NA
TGTGCCAGCAGCAGGTCCCCGGGACAGAACACCGGGGAGCTGTTTTTT,CASSRSPGQNTGELFF,large,TRBV4-2,TRBJ2-2,NA
TGCGCCAGCAGCTCACTAGCGTTCAGCGGTGAGCAGTTCTTC,CASSSLAFSGEQFF,NA,TRBV5-1,TRBJ2-1,TRBD2
TGCGCCAGCAGCTTGCCCCTTGCACTAGGTTACGATGAGCAGTTCTTC,CASSLPLALGYDEQFF,NA,TRBV5-1,TRBJ2-1,NA
TGTGCCAGCAGCGACAGGCCTACCGGGGAGCTGTTTTTT,CASSDRPTGELFF,many,TRBV6-1,TRBJ2-2,NA
TGTGCCACCAGTTGGGGGGCATCTCGTGAGACCCAGTACTTC,CATSWGASRETQYF,NA,TRBV10-3,TRBJ2-5,NA
TGTGCCAGCACAGGGGAGTGGCAGCCCCAGCATTTT,CASTGEWQPQHF,NA,TRBV28,TRBJ1-5,NA
TGCAGCGTCATGACAGGAGCGGGTGCGACCATATATTTT,CSVMTGAGATIYF,few,TRBV29-1,TRBJ1-3,NA
TGCAGCGCCGTAGTGATTGGGGATCGGCAGCCCCAGCATTTT,CSAVVIGDRQPQHF,many,TRBV29-1,TRBJ1-5,NA
TGTGCCAGCAGTTACTTACAGGGCGGTCCAACTGAAAAACTGTTTTTT,CASSYLQGGPTEKLFF,few,TRBV6-5,TRBJ1-4,NA
TGCGCCAGCACCTACGGACAGACGACCTACAATGAGCAGTTCTTC,CASTYGQTTYNEQFF,many,TRBV5-1,TRBJ2-1,NA
TGTGCCAGCAGTTACCGGGCCGGGCCCCCCTACAATGAGCAGTTCTTC,CASSYRAGPPYNEQFF,NA,TRBV6-2/TRBV6-3,TRBJ2-1,NA
TGCGGGTCAAGCGGGAGGGCCGCAGATACGCAGTATTTT,CGSSGRAADTQYF,few,TRBV20-1,TRBJ2-3,TRBD2
TGTGCCAGCAGGTTGGGTCGGGGACTAGCGTACCAAGAGACCCAGTACTTC,CASRLGRGLAYQETQYF,NA,TRBV5-4,TRBJ2-5,TRBD2
TGTGCCAGCAGCCAACTAGACATAAACTATGGCTACACCTTC,CASSQLDINYGYTF,NA,TRBV14,TRBJ1-2,NA
TGTGCCAGCAGCTTAGCCAAGACCCAGTACTTC,CASSLAKTQYF,few,TRBV7-2,TRBJ2-5,NA
TGTGCCAGTAGTACCCTGACCCCAGGGGGGTACAATGAGCAGTTCTTC,CASSTLTPGGYNEQFF,many,TRBV19,TRBJ2-1,NA
TGTGCCAGCAGCGGGGCAGGGGGCGTGGGTAGCGTAAACAATGAGCAGTTCTTC,CASSGAGGVGSVNNEQFF,many,TRBV7-8,TRBJ2-1,TRBD1
TGTGCCAGCAGCTTAGTGGGTGGGGCCAACGTCCTGACTTTC,CASSLVGGANVLTF,NA,TRBV7-2,TRBJ2-6,NA
TGTGCCAGCAGGGAAGGACAATCTGGAAACACCATATATTTT,CASREGQSGNTIYF,NA,TRBV2,TRBJ1-3,NA
TGTGCCAGCAGCTTGACCCCATCCTACAATGAGCAGTTCTTC,CASSLTPSYNEQFF,many,TRBV7-2,TRBJ2-1,NA
TGCAGTGCCGTTGATATAGCGGGCGCAAGCTCCTACAATGAGCAGTTCTTC,CSAVDIAGASSYNEQFF,many,TRBV20-1,TRBJ2-1,TRBD2
TGTGCCAGCACCTTACTAGCGGGAGGGCCCAACATTCAGTACTTC,CASTLLAGGPNIQYF,NA,TRBV2,TRBJ2-4,TRBD2
TGTGCCAGCAGTTACTCGGGGGGAAATACGCAGTATTTT,CASSYSGGNTQYF,many,TRBV6-5,TRBJ2-3,NA
TGCGCCAGCAGCCAACAGATATTAGCGGGAGGTGGTACGCAGTATTTT,CASSQQILAGGGTQYF,many,TRBV4-1,TRBJ2-3,TRBD2
TGTGCCAGCAGGGGCAGGTTAGCCAAAAACATTCAGTACTTC,CASRGRLAKNIQYF,once,TRBV2,TRBJ2-4,NA
TGTGCCAGCAGTTTCACAGGGGGGTTCACTGAAGCTTTCTTT,CASSFTGGFTEAFF,NA,TRBV2,TRBJ1-1,TRBD1
TGTGCCAGCAGTAAACGGGGGGTTTCTAATTCACCCCTCCACTTT,CASSKRGVSNSPLHF,NA,TRBV6-1,TRBJ1-6,NA
TGTGCCAGCAGTCCCTCCCGGGGGTGGGGTGAGCAGTTCTTC,CASSPSRGWGEQFF,NA,TRBV27,TRBJ2-1,NA
TGTGCCAGCAGCACAACGGGACTAGCGGGAGATACTAGCACAGATACGCAGTATTTT,CASSTTGLAGDTSTDTQYF,NA,TRBV7-2,TRBJ2-3,TRBD2
TGTGCCAGCAGCGCCCCAGGGGCCGTTGGCAATCAGCCCCAGCATTTT,CASSAPGAVGNQPQHF,many,TRBV7-2,TRBJ1-5,NA
TGTGCCAGCACGGCCACTAACTATGGCTACACCTTC,CASTATNYGYTF,few,TRBV6-1,TRBJ1-2,NA